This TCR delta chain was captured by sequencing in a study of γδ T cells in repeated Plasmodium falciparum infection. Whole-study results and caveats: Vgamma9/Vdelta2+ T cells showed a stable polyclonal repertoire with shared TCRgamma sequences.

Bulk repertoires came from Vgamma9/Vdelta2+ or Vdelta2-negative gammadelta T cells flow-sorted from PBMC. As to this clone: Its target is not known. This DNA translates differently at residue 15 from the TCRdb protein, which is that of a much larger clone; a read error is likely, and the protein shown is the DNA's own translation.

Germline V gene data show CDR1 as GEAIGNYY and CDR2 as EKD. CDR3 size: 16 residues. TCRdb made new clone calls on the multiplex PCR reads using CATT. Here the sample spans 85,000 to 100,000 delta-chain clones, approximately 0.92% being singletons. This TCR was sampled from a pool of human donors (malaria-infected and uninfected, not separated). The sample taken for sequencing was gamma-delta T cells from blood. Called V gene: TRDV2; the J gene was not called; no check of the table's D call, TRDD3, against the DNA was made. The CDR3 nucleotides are TGTGCCTGTGGCCCGGGGATACGCGTGGTTACCGATAAACTCACCTTT. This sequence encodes CACGPGIRVVTDKLTF.